Listed below are T cell receptor beta chains from one sample, sequenced in a study of shared clonotypes between healthy human individuals. TCRdb keeps only in-frame clones here, not all; method: immunoSEQ multiplex PCR. Of fewer than 550,000 clones listed, 60% to 80% are singletons. The sample consisted of PBMCs. The receptors stem from a woman aged 40 to 55 in good health. Some clones in this sample may be carry-over from other donors' samples. The CDR3 runs from the conserved cysteine through the conserved F or W. The D gene is left open where the match is weak. Expanded clones get a size class; other rows say once, few or many, or leave the size out.

J | V | D | size | DNA | CDR3
TRBJ2-1 | TRBV5-1 | - | once | TGCGCCAGCAGTCAATTGGGTTTTAGCAGTTACAATGAGCAGTTCTTC | CASSQLGFSSYNEQFF
TRBJ2-7 | TRBV19 | TRBD1 | - | TGTGCCAGTAGCCGACAGGGCTCCTACGAGCAGTACTTC | CASSRQGSYEQYF
TRBJ2-5 | TRBV9 | TRBD2 | - | TGTGCCAGCAGGGGACTAGCAGAGACCCAGTACTTC | CASRGLAETQYF
TRBJ2-1 | TRBV6-6 | TRBD2 | - | TGTGCCAGCAGTGACCAGGGACTAGCGGGAGATGAGCAGTTCTTC | CASSDQGLAGDEQFF
TRBJ2-2 | TRBV19 | TRBD1 | - | TGTGCCAGTAGTATCAAAATCACAGGGGGCCCGAACACCGGGGAGCTGTTTTTT | CASSIKITGGPNTGELFF
TRBJ2-1 | TRBV5-1 | TRBD2 | - | TGCGCCAGCAGCTTAGCGGGAGAACCGTACAATGAGCAGTTCTTC | CASSLAGEPYNEQFF
TRBJ1-3 | TRBV5-1 | TRBD1 | - | TGCGCCAGCAGCTTGGTAGGGGGCGGAAACACCATATATTTT | CASSLVGGGNTIYF
TRBJ2-7 | TRBV11-2 | - | - | TGTGCCAGCAGCTTAGCGGGTAGTGAGCAGTACTTC | CASSLAGSEQYF
TRBJ1-1 | TRBV7-9 | - | once | TGTGCCAGCAGCTTAGCCGGGAGGAACACTGAAGCTTTCTTT | CASSLAGRNTEAFF
TRBJ2-3 | TRBV4-2 | TRBD2 | few | TGTGCCAGCAGCCAAGATCTGGCTAGCGGGATCTACACAGATACGCAGTATTTT | CASSQDLASGIYTDTQYF
TRBJ1-2 | TRBV7-3 | - | - | TGTGCCAGCAGCTTAGAAGGCAACTATGGCTACACCTTC | CASSLEGNYGYTF
TRBJ2-7 | TRBV7-2 | TRBD1 | once | TGTGCCAGCAGCTCGCCGGGACAGGGGTTCGAGCAGTACTTC | CASSSPGQGFEQYF
TRBJ2-7 | TRBV10-3 | TRBD1 | - | TGTGCCATCACCGGACAGGCCAACTACGAGCAGTACTTC | CAITGQANYEQYF
TRBJ2-3 | TRBV2 | - | - | TGTGCCAGCAGTGAAGGCGTAGGGGGGTCCACAGATACGCAGTATTTT | CASSEGVGGSTDTQYF
TRBJ1-2 | TRBV28 | - | - | TGTGCCAGCAGTTTAGGGGGATTCTATGGCTACACCTTC | CASSLGGFYGYTF
TRBJ2-5 | TRBV7-3 | - | - | TGTGCCAGCAGCTTTGGAGTATATGGAGAGACCCAGTACTTC | CASSFGVYGETQYF
TRBJ1-5 | TRBV4-2 | - | - | TGTGCCAGCAGCCGCTATCTGACAGCGGAGCAGCCCCAGCATTTT | CASSRYLTAEQPQHF
TRBJ1-2 | TRBV29-1 | - | - | TGCAGCGTTGAAGAAGGGAGGATGGCGAACTATGGCTACACCTTC | CSVEEGRMANYGYTF
TRBJ1-5 | TRBV7-2 | TRBD1 | - | TGTGCCAGCAGCTTAGTGGGGACAGGGGGCGTTCAGCCCCAGCATTTT | CASSLVGTGGVQPQHF
TRBJ1-4 | TRBV27 | - | - | TGTGCCAGCAGTTTAGGGGTTGGCGTGGGGGAAAAACTGTTTTTT | CASSLGVGVGEKLFF
TRBJ2-2 | TRBV28 | - | - | TGTGCCAGCAGTTTTTGGGGCTACGGGGGAGGCGGGGAGCTGTTTTTT | CASSFWGYGGGGELFF
TRBJ2-1 | TRBV7-9 | - | - | TGTGCCAGCAGCTTTGACAGAGACGGTGAGCAGTTCTTC | CASSFDRDGEQFF
TRBJ2-7 | TRBV18 | - | - | TGTGCCAGCTCAGCCCGTATACACTACGAGCAGTACTTC | CASSARIHYEQYF
TRBJ2-7 | TRBV7-6 | - | - | TGTGCCAGCAGTCGGGACTTCTCCTACGAGCAGTACTTC | CASSRDFSYEQYF
TRBJ2-6 | TRBV4-1 | - | - | TGCGCCAGCAGCCTCAGAGGCGTGGGTGGGGCCAACGTCCTGACTTTC | CASSLRGVGGANVLTF
TRBJ2-6 | TRBV28 | - | - | TGTGCCAGCAATCTTTCCGGGGCCAACGTCCTGACTTTC | CASNLSGANVLTF
TRBJ1-1 | TRBV10-3 | TRBD1 | few | TGTGCCATCACCACAGGGGGCCTGAACACTGAAGCTTTCTTT | CAITTGGLNTEAFF
TRBJ2-7 | TRBV7-2 | - | - | TGTGCCAGCAGCCTCCGGCTAGCCTACGAGCAGTACTTC | CASSLRLAYEQYF
TRBJ2-5 | TRBV7-3 | - | - | TGTGCCAGCAGCTTAAACCCAGCCCAAGAGACCCAGTACTTC | CASSLNPAQETQYF
TRBJ2-2 | TRBV4-1 | - | - | TGTGCCAGCAGCCTGTCACCGGGAGAGCGGGTCGGGGAGCTGTTTTTT | CASSLSPGERVGELFF
TRBJ2-2 | TRBV7-3 | TRBD2 | - | TGTGCCAGCAGCTTAACTAGGGAGGGGCGCGTCACCGGGGAGCTGTTTTTT | CASSLTREGRVTGELFF
TRBJ2-7 | TRBV19 | TRBD2 | - | TGTGCCAGTAGTATCCAGCGGGAGGACTACGAGCAGTACTTC | CASSIQREDYEQYF
TRBJ2-5 | TRBV29-1 | - | once | TGCAGCGTCGGGGTCCCCAAGGGGGATATAATAGAGACCCAGTACTTC | CSVGVPKGDIIETQYF
TRBJ2-7 | TRBV7-9 | TRBD2 | - | TGTGCCAGCAGCTCACCCTCCCGGACTAGATCGCCGGGATACTTC | CASSSPSRTRSPGYF
TRBJ1-5 | TRBV6-5 | - | - | TGTGCCAGCAGACGAAGCTATAATCAGCCCCAGCATTTT | CASRRSYNQPQHF
TRBJ2-5 | TRBV4-3 | TRBD1 | once | TGCGCCAGCAGCCAGTCGGGACAGGGAGGAGAGACCCAGTACTTC | CASSQSGQGGETQYF
TRBJ2-1 | TRBV7-2 | TRBD2 | - | TGTGCCAGCAGCTCACAGCCGGGACTAGCGGGAGTCAATGAGCAGTTCTTC | CASSSQPGLAGVNEQFF
TRBJ2-7 | TRBV10-3 | - | - | TGTGCCATCAGGTCGGGCGCGGACGAGCAGTACTTC | CAIRSGADEQYF
TRBJ2-3 | TRBV5-6 | TRBD2 | - | TGTGCCAGCAGCTTTACCATAGCGGGAGGGCCTCGGGATACGCAGTATTTT | CASSFTIAGGPRDTQYF
TRBJ2-1 | TRBV19 | - | - | TGTGCCAGTAGTCACCCGGGCAGCTCCTACAATGAGCAGTTCTTC | CASSHPGSSYNEQFF
TRBJ2-2 | TRBV21-1 | - | - | TGTGCCAGCAGCTTAGCGGACTCGAACACCGGGGAGCTGTTTTTT | CASSLADSNTGELFF
TRBJ2-5 | TRBV18 | TRBD2 | - | TGTGCCAGCTCACCCCAGGCCCCTAGCGGGAGTGGTGCCCAGTACTTC | CASSPQAPSGSGAQYF
TRBJ1-1 | TRBV6-1 | - | - | TGTGCCAGCAGTCCACAGGGAACGAACACTGAAGCTTTCTTT | CASSPQGTNTEAFF
TRBJ1-5 | TRBV27 | TRBD1 | - | TGTGCCAGCAGTGGCACAGGGGGCGGAGGACAGCCCCAGCATTTT | CASSGTGGGGQPQHF
TRBJ2-7 | TRBV2 | TRBD2 | - | TGTGCCAGCTTGCGGCTAGCGGGAGGCGAGCAGTACTTC | CASLRLAGGEQYF
TRBJ1-1 | TRBV5-4 | - | - | TGTGCCAGCAGCTTGGCGGGACGGATGAACACTGAAGCTTTCTTT | CASSLAGRMNTEAFF
TRBJ2-2 | TRBV5-6 | TRBD1 | - | TGTGCCAGCACCGGACAGGGCGTTCGCACCGGGGAGCTGTTTTTT | CASTGQGVRTGELFF
TRBJ1-5 | TRBV18 | TRBD1 | - | TGTGCCAGCTCACCTACAGGGGGCCATCAGCCCCAGCATTTT | CASSPTGGHQPQHF
TRBJ1-1 | TRBV7-6 | - | - | TGTGCCAGCAGCTTAGCGTGGGAGAACACTGAAGCTTTCTTT | CASSLAWENTEAFF
TRBJ2-7 | TRBV6-5 | - | - | TGTGCCAGCAGTTATGGTTGGGAGCAGTACTTC | CASSYGWEQYF
TRBJ2-2 | TRBV9 | TRBD2 | - | TGTGCCAGCAGCGCCGGTGGGTTGGGACTAGTTCCCACCGGGGAGCTGTTTTTT | CASSAGGLGLVPTGELFF
TRBJ2-1 | TRBV7-3 | TRBD2 | - | TGTGCCAGCAGCTTAGGGAGGGGTGATGAGCAGTTCTTC | CASSLGRGDEQFF
TRBJ1-1 | TRBV7-1 | - | - | TGTGCCAGCAGCTTATACTCCAGGACAGAAGCTTTCTTT | CASSLYSRTEAFF